This TCR beta chain was recorded in a study of T cells in Graves' hyperthyroidism and ophthalmopathy. Germline CDR1 is MDHEN and CDR2 is SYDVKM. The CDR3 loop spans 15 amino acids. Trimming cost V 4 bases and J 2 bases; bases outside gene matches: 3. This clonotype was found many times. Its antigen is still unknown. General study findings and limits: Ophthalmopathy and stable hyperthyroidism were told apart by a 13 V-J model.

RNA transcripts were the template for amplifying TCR beta CDR3 regions. The HTBI primer set was used in a first-round RT-PCR of the TCR CDR3. One entry per CDR3 protein, called by TCRdb with MiXCR from the multiplex PCR reads. The repertoire holds a few hundred thousand distinct CDR3 sequences, more than 15% seen once, with around 7.3% in the top ten. The rearrangement uses TRBV28 and TRBJ2-7; TRBD2 agrees at 12 bases. This clonotype was sampled from a woman younger than 45 with Graves' hyperthyroidism. Sequencing was carried out using blood. CDR3 amino acids: CASSSSGRETYEQYF. CDR3 nucleotide sequence: TGTGCCAGCAGTTCTAGCGGGAGGGAAACCTACGAGCAGTACTTC.